The 27 T cell receptor beta chains presented below share a single source sample, sequenced in a study of cytomegalovirus exposure and HLA in healthy donors. Libraries were prepared by immunoSEQ multiplex PCR; TCRdb keeps only in-frame clonotypes and omits some of them. This sample has 90,000 or so clones, with around 85% found just once. Sequencing was carried out using PBMCs. These receptors originate from a man aged 18-30 years in good health and CMV-seropositive.

V is TRBV18 and J is TRBJ1-5, with D hard to call. V gave up 3 bases and J gave up 4 bases, with 16 bases separating them. There are 16 residues in the CDR3. Germline lookup yields CDR1 KGHSH and CDR2 LQKENI. For the CDR3, the DNA is TGTGCCAGCTCACCCCTCGGAACAGCCGATAATCAGCCCCAGCATTTT. This encodes CASSPLGTADNQPQHF.

V and J are TRBV28 and TRBJ2-5; D gene unclear. The CDR3 sequence is 12 residues long. Germline V gives CDR1 MDHEN, CDR2 SYDVKM. V lost 5 bases and J lost 5, with 9 bases in between. In DNA, the CDR3 is TGTGCCAGCAGTCGAGGCCGGGAGACCCAGTACTTC. Protein product: CASSRGRETQYF. The full variable domain, its missing parts supplied by reference TRBV28 and TRBJ2-5, is DVKVTQSSRYLVKRTGEKVFLECVQDMDHENMFWYRQDPGLGLRLIYFSYDVKMKEKGDIPEGYSVSREKKERFSLILESASTNQTSMYLCASSRGRETQYFGPGTRLLVL.

The gene calls are TRBV19 and TRBJ1-3; D is unresolved. With 5 bases removed from V and 2 bases from J, the gap between germline ends came to 13 bases. Germline V lookup: CDR1 LNHDA, CDR2 SQIVND (reference sequence). The CDR3 contains 15 residues. DNA for the CDR3: TGTGCCAGTAGTTTGTGGCAGTTGGCTGGAAACACCATATATTTT. Translated: CASSLWQLAGNTIYF.

This chain connects TRBV9 to TRBJ1-2; 9 nucleotides line up with TRBD1. The junction had 7 bases not matched to a gene; V was cut back by 0 bases and J by 7 bases. This CDR3 region has 15 residues. Germline CDR1 is SGDLS and CDR2 is YYNGEE. CDR3 nucleotide sequence: TGTGCCAGCAGCGTAGGGGACAGGGCCTCGGGTGGCTACACCTTC. Protein sequence: CASSVGDRASGGYTF.

V gene TRBV11-3 combines with J gene TRBJ1-2; TRBD1 matches 9 bases. The V gene's germline CDR1 is SGHNT and CDR2 YENEEA. With V trimmed by 6 bases and J by 7 bases, 6 bases remained unmatched. CDR3 size: 13 residues. The CDR3 sequence: CASSYGQGLGYTF. As DNA, the CDR3 is TGTGCCAGCAGTTATGGACAGGGGCTTGGCTACACCTTC.

This chain connects TRBV28 to TRBJ2-1, with TRBD1 as a possible D gene (5 bases). Germline-derived CDR1 and CDR2 are MDHEN and SYDVKM. The CDR3 loop spans 13 amino acids. Trimming took off 1 base at V and 10 bases at J, with 11 bases between the two ends. CDR3 sequence (DNA): TGTGCCAGCAGTTTATTCCCGAGACAGGAGCAGTTCTTC. Residues: CASSLFPRQEQFF. The whole variable domain, filled in from reference TRBV28 and TRBJ2-1, reads DVKVTQSSRYLVKRTGEKVFLECVQDMDHENMFWYRQDPGLGLRLIYFSYDVKMKEKGDIPEGYSVSREKKERFSLILESASTNQTSMYLCASSLFPRQEQFFGPGTRLTVL.

In its sample, this clone was seen once. This sequence joins TRBV4-1 and TRBJ2-7, with TRBD2 matching over 7 bases. CDR3 size: 16 residues. CDR1 is MGHRA, CDR2 YSYEKL, per germline. V dropped 3 bases and J dropped 4; count of bases not matched to a gene: 12. The CDR3 region is CASSHPTAAGAYEQYF. CDR3 in DNA: TGCGCCAGCAGCCACCCCACAGCTGCGGGAGCTTACGAGCAGTACTTC.

The V and J genes are TRBV9 and TRBJ2-7, with 8 positions matching TRBD1. CDR1 and CDR2 from the germline V gene are SGDLS and YYNGEE. The CDR3 has 15 amino acids. Trimming at V came to 2 bases and at J to 6 bases, leaving 10 bases not matched to a gene. CDR3 DNA: TGTGCCAGCAGCGTCCAACCGGACAGGGCTGCCGAGCAGTACTTC. This codes for CASSVQPDRAAEQYF. The variable domain in full, completed from reference TRBV9 and TRBJ2-7, reads DSGVTQTPKHLITATGQRVTLRCSPRSGDLSVYWYQQSLDQGLQFLIQYYNGEERAKGNILERFSAQQFPDLHSELNLSSLELGDSALYFCASSVQPDRAAEQYFGPGTRLTVT.

V and J are TRBV7-8 and TRBJ2-2; D is possibly TRBD2 (6 bases). This CDR3 comprises 15 residues. V lost 4 bases and J 1 base, leaving 10 bases between the germline ends. Per germline, CDR1 SGHVS and CDR2 FQNEAQ. The CDR3 protein is CASSWGLQNTGELFF. The DNA for the CDR3 is TGTGCCAGCAGCTGGGGACTTCAGAACACCGGGGAGCTGTTTTTT. The whole variable domain, remainder taken from reference TRBV7-8 and TRBJ2-2, is GAGVSQSPRYKVAKRGQDVALRCDPISGHVSLFWYQQALGQGPEFLTYFQNEAQLDKSGLPSDRFFAERPEGSVSTLKIQRTQQEDSAVYLCASSWGLQNTGELFFGEGSRLTVL.

V is TRBV30 and J is TRBJ2-7, with 13 positions matching TRBD2. Trimming removed 5 bases from V and 6 bases from J; junction bases left unmatched: 13. The CDR3 consists of 16 residues. Germline V gene data show CDR1 as GTSNPN and CDR2 as SVGIG (reference sequence). CDR3 protein: CAWVEGLAGVASEQYF. CDR3 bases: TGTGCCTGGGTCGAAGGACTAGCGGGAGTTGCAAGCGAGCAGTACTTC.

The chain links TRBV28 to TRBJ2-3, with 8 bases that match TRBD1. The junction had 10 bases not matched to a gene; V was cut back by 5 bases and J by 3 bases. The CDR3 runs 16 residues. In germline, CDR1 is MDHEN, CDR2 SYDVKM. This chain's CDR3 is CASSPSRDRITDTQYF. DNA for the CDR3: TGTGCCAGCAGTCCCTCCCGGGACAGGATTACAGATACGCAGTATTTT.

CDR3 residues: CASSLSGGFTDTQYF. CDR3 DNA: TGTGCCAGCAGTTTGTCGGGAGGATTCACAGATACGCAGTATTTT. The V gene is TRBV28, the J gene TRBJ2-3; 7 nucleotides align to TRBD2. The CDR3 length is 15 residues. Germline V gives CDR1 MDHEN, CDR2 SYDVKM. The trim removed 3 bases at V and 2 bases at J, leaving 5 bases unmatched.

This rearrangement joins TRBV6-5 to TRBJ1-1; 7 bases map to TRBD1. V was pared by 1 base and J by 6 bases, with 8 bases of the junction left unmatched. The germline CDR1 and CDR2 sequences are MNHEY and SVGAGI. This CDR3 is built from 15 residues. CDR3 amino acids: CASSYFIDRDAEAFF. CDR3 bases: TGTGCCAGCAGTTACTTTATCGACAGGGACGCTGAAGCTTTCTTT.

The chain links TRBV2 to TRBJ1-2; 9 positions match TRBD1. Germline V gives CDR1 SNHLY, CDR2 FYNNEI. The V gene end was trimmed by 2 bases and the J gene end by 6 bases; junction bases not matched to a gene: 7. The CDR3 length is 15 residues. The CDR3 region is CASSEQQGASHGYTF. The CDR3 DNA sequence: TGTGCCAGCAGTGAACAACAGGGGGCGTCTCATGGCTACACCTTC. Variable domain in full (rest from reference TRBV2 and TRBJ1-2): EPEVTQTPSHQVTQMGQEVILRCVPISNHLYFYWYRQILGQKVEFLVSFYNNEISEKSEIFDDQFSVERPDGSNFTLKIRSTKLEDSAMYFCASSEQQGASHGYTFGSGTRLTVV.

V and J are TRBV4-1 and TRBJ1-5; no clear D. The CDR3 covers 15 residues. The V and J ends lost 0 bases and 7 bases respectively, with 13 bases between them. Per germline, CDR1 MGHRA and CDR2 YSYEKL. The CDR3 protein is CASSQEAEEIQPQHF. The CDR3 region has the DNA TGCGCCAGCAGCCAAGAGGCTGAGGAGATACAGCCCCAGCATTTT.

CDR3 sequence (DNA): TGTGCCAGCAGTTACCCGACAGGGCCCTACGAGCAGTACGTC. The encoded protein is CASSYPTGPYEQYV. The chain recombines TRBV6-5 with TRBJ2-7; 7 nucleotides match TRBD1. J lost 2 bases, V lost 2 bases, and 3 bases had no gene match. There are 14 residues in the CDR3. Germline V gene sequence: CDR1 MNHEY, CDR2 SVGAGI.

V is TRBV7-9 and J is TRBJ1-5; no clear D. V was pared by 5 bases and J by 3 bases, with 14 bases between. This CDR3 has 15 amino acids. Per the germline V gene, CDR1 is SEHNR and CDR2 is FQNEAQ (reference sequence). CDR3 region: CASSLNGDFNQPQHF. For the CDR3, the DNA is TGTGCCAGCAGCCTCAACGGCGACTTCAATCAGCCCCAGCATTTT.

V is TRBV5-6 and J is TRBJ1-4, with TRBD1 matching over 8 bases. The germline V gene has CDR1 SGHDT and CDR2 YYEEEE. The trim removed 0 bases at V and 2 bases at J, leaving 6 bases unmatched. The CDR3 covers 17 residues. CDR3 DNA sequence: TGTGCCAGCAGCTTGGGACAGGGGTCTTGGACTAATGAAAAACTGTTTTTT. This translates into CASSLGQGSWTNEKLFF.

The genes are TRBV4-2 and TRBJ2-5; D is possibly TRBD2 (5 bases). Germline V lookup: CDR1 LGHNA, CDR2 YNFKEQ. The CDR3 extends over 15 amino acids. Trimming removed 1 base from V and 3 bases from J, with 12 bases in between. The CDR3 bases are TGTGCCAGCAGCCAAGGGGTCCTGGAGGAAGAGACCCAGTACTTC. Protein: CASSQGVLEEETQYF.

The chain links TRBV5-6 to TRBJ2-2; the match to TRBD1 covers 7 bases. Germline CDR1 is SGHDT and CDR2 is YYEEEE. The CDR3 has 16 residues. V trimming: 2 bases; J trimming: 1 base; junction bases outside the gene matches: 5. The CDR3 spells CASSFSGQRNTGELFF. The CDR3 DNA sequence: TGTGCCAGCAGCTTTTCGGGACAGAGGAACACCGGGGAGCTGTTTTTT.

V and J are TRBV7-8 and TRBJ2-5; TRBD2 matches 8 bases. CDR1 is SGHVS, CDR2 FQNEAQ, per germline. Germline trimming cut 4 bases from V and 4 bases from J; bases unmatched to any gene: 2. The CDR3 contains 13 residues. The CDR3 spells CASSSRGGETQYF. The DNA for the CDR3 is TGTGCCAGCAGCTCTCGGGGGGGAGAGACCCAGTACTTC.

CDR3 residues: CAWNFPGGKGNEQFF. The CDR3 DNA follows: TGTGCCTGGAATTTCCCAGGGGGCAAAGGGAATGAGCAGTTCTTC. The J gene is TRBJ2-1, the V gene TRBV30, with 8 bases lining up with TRBD1. The length of the CDR3 is 15 residues. In germline, CDR1 is GTSNPN, CDR2 SVGIG (reference sequence). V was clipped by 4 bases and J by 7 bases; unmatched bases: 12.

The rearrangement joins TRBV7-3 to TRBJ2-1; D remains unclear. The germline V gene encodes CDR1 SGHTA and CDR2 FQGTGA. The CDR3 spans 13 residues. Between the trimmed V and J ends, which lost 1 base and 3 bases, there was a span of 4 bases. In DNA form, the CDR3 reads TGTGCCAGCAGCTTAAACAGCTACAATGAGCAGTTCTTC. Its translation: CASSLNSYNEQFF.

This sequence joins TRBV5-1 and TRBJ2-5; TRBD2 might be the D (6 bases). V dropped 4 bases and J dropped 1 base, with 14 bases sitting between them. Germline V CDR1 and CDR2: SGHRS, YFSETQ. CDR3 length: 15 residues. CDR3 coding DNA: TGCGCCAGCAGCGAACCCTTTAGCGGCCAAGAGACCCAGTACTTC. Translating gives CASSEPFSGQETQYF.

The chain couples TRBV5-6 to TRBJ1-1; D not certain. Germline CDR1 SGHDT, CDR2 YYEEEE. The length of the CDR3 is 11 residues. The V end was cut by 4 bases, the J end by 6 bases, with 7 bases between. The CDR3 nucleotides read TGTGCCAGCAGCCACGGGTCTGAAGCTTTCTTT. Protein product: CASSHGSEAFF.

In this sample, this clone turned up a few times. The gene calls are TRBV30 and TRBJ2-3; D gene uncertain. The V end lost 0 bases, the J end lost 8 bases, and 9 bases lay between the germline ends. This CDR3 has 12 amino acids. Germline values: CDR1 GTSNPN, CDR2 SVGIG (reference sequence). CDR3 sequence: CAWSVQQVTQYF. In DNA, the CDR3 is TGTGCCTGGAGTGTTCAGCAGGTTACGCAGTATTTT. Complete variable domain (other parts from reference TRBV30 and TRBJ2-3): SQTIHQWPATLVQPVGSPLSLECTVEGTSNPNLYWYRQAAGRGLQLLFYSVGIGQISSEVPQNLSASRPQDRQFILSSKKLLLSDSGFYLCAWSVQQVTQYFGPGTRLTVL.

This clone came up once. The gene calls are TRBV29-1 and TRBJ2-7; unclear D gene. This CDR3 has 13 amino acids. The ends were cut back, 4 bases at V and 2 bases at J, with 12 bases in the middle. In germline, CDR1 is SQVTM, CDR2 ANQGSEA. CDR3 in amino acids: CSVALEPAYEQYF. The CDR3, as DNA: TGCAGCGTTGCGCTGGAGCCCGCCTACGAGCAGTACTTC.